This record covers a single TCR beta chain. Its antigen is still unknown. Germline values: CDR1 SGHNT, CDR2 YENEEA. This CDR3 comprises 16 residues. V dropped 6 bases and J dropped 5; count of bases not matched to a gene: 5. This entry belongs to a study of neoadjuvant nivolumab and ipilimumab in lung cancer. General observations from the study: TCR sequencing covered a small number of samples.

Assay: immunoSEQ multiplex PCR; the TCRdb copy retains only in-frame clones and omits some. The sample has about 18,000 clones, around 87% seen once. This receptor was taken from an adult with non-small cell lung cancer. Sequencing used peripheral blood, obtained before neoadjuvant nivolumab, alone or with ipilimumab. V is TRBV11-3 and J is TRBJ2-2, with TRBD2 matching over 14 bases. DNA of the CDR3: TGTGCCAGCAGGGGGACTAGCGGGAGTCGGACCGGGGAGCTGTTTTTT. It codes for CASRGTSGSRTGELFF.